These T cell receptor beta chains were read from a single sample in a study of cytomegalovirus exposure and HLA in healthy donors. Profiling relied on immunoSEQ multiplex PCR, and the TCRdb table lists in-frame clones only, not all of them. Here the sample spans about 140,000 clones, roughly 80% being singletons. Sequencing was done on a sample of PBMCs. The receptors originated from a female donor in good health and CMV-seronegative. Each CDR3 is given with its conserved first and last residue. The D gene is left open where the match is weak. Some rows have no size entry. The others give once, few or many, or a class for an expanded clone.

D: NA
size: NA
J: TRBJ1-5
length: 16
V: TRBV5-6
CDR3: CASSSTGKLSNQPQHF
DNA: TGTGCCAGCAGCTCAACGGGAAAGCTTAGCAATCAGCCCCAGCATTTT

D: NA
size: NA
J: TRBJ2-7
length: 15
V: TRBV7-9
CDR3: CASSLVVQGRYEQYF
DNA: TGTGCCAGCAGCTTAGTAGTGCAGGGCCGGTACGAGCAGTACTTC

D: NA
size: NA
J: TRBJ1-2
length: 16
V: TRBV11-2
CDR3: CASSLSSGGQIYGYTF
DNA: TGTGCCAGCAGCTTATCCTCGGGAGGACAGATCTATGGCTACACCTTC

D: TRBD1
size: NA
J: TRBJ1-5
length: 18
V: TRBV7-6
CDR3: CASSFDAPTGAGAQPQHF
DNA: TGTGCCAGCAGCTTCGACGCACCGACAGGGGCGGGAGCGCAGCCCCAGCATTTT

D: TRBD2
size: NA
J: TRBJ2-3
length: 16
V: TRBV18
CDR3: CASSPPTLAGADTQYF
DNA: TGTGCCAGCTCACCACCGACCCTAGCGGGAGCTGATACGCAGTATTTT

D: NA
size: NA
J: TRBJ1-1
length: 16
V: TRBV13
CDR3: CASSSGGGMGSTEAFF
DNA: TGTGCCAGCAGCTCGGGCGGGGGGATGGGAAGCACTGAAGCTTTCTTT

D: TRBD1
size: few
J: TRBJ1-1
length: 15
V: TRBV9
CDR3: CASSVGTGPYTEAFF
DNA: TGTGCCAGCAGCGTAGGGACAGGCCCCTACACTGAAGCTTTCTTT

D: NA
size: NA
J: TRBJ1-4
length: 14
V: TRBV27
CDR3: CASSLVRGQGKLFF
DNA: TGTGCCAGCAGTTTAGTTAGGGGCCAGGGAAAACTGTTTTTT

D: NA
size: NA
J: TRBJ1-3
length: 17
V: TRBV2
CDR3: CASLRGGDIISGNTIYF
DNA: TGTGCCAGCCTCCGGGGAGGGGACATAATCTCTGGAAACACCATATATTTT

D: NA
size: NA
J: TRBJ2-5
length: 13
V: TRBV7-7
CDR3: CASSRQGIETQYF
DNA: TGTGCCAGCAGTCGCCAGGGTATAGAGACCCAGTACTTC

D: NA
size: NA
J: TRBJ2-7
length: 13
V: TRBV5-4
CDR3: CASSLRAEGEQYF
DNA: TGTGCCAGCAGCTTGAGAGCAGAGGGCGAGCAGTACTTC